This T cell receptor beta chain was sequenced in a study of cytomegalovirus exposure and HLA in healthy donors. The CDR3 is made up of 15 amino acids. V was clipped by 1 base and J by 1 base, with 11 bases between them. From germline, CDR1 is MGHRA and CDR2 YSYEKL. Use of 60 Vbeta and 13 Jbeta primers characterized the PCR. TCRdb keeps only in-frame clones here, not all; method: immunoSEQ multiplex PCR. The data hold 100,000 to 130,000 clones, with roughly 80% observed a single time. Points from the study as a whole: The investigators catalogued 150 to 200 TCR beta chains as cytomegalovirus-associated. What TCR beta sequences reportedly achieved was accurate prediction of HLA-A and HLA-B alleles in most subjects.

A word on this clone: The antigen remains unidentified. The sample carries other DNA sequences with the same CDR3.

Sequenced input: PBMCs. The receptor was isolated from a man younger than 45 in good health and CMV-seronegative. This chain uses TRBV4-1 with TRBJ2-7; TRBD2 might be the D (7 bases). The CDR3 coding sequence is TGCGCCAGCAGCCAAGCAGCGGGACAATCCTACGAGCAGTACTTC. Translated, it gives CASSQAAGQSYEQYF.